This TCR beta chain stems from a study of T cell responses to AZD1222 COVID-19 vaccine. TCRdb's copy holds only in-frame clones and misses some; the assay was immunoSEQ multiplex PCR. This table has over 100,000 clones, roughly nine tenths appearing once. The CDR3 is made up of 16 amino acids. With 6 bases clipped from V and 6 bases from J, the junction kept 11 bases outside the gene matches. Germline V gives CDR1 MDHEN, CDR2 SYDVKM. The TCR was taken from an adult in good health. The chain joins TRBV28 to TRBJ1-4; TRBD1 agrees at 9 bases. The material sequenced was peripheral blood, taken on day 0 of AZD1222 vaccination. The CDR3 coding sequence is TGTGCCAGCAGCAGCCACGGGACAGGGTTGGATGAAAAACTGTTTTTT. Translation: CASSSHGTGLDEKLFF. Filled out from reference TRBV28 and TRBJ1-4, the complete variable domain reads DVKVTQSSRYLVKRTGEKVFLECVQDMDHENMFWYRQDPGLGLRLIYFSYDVKMKEKGDIPEGYSVSREKKERFSLILESASTNQTSMYLCASSSHGTGLDEKLFFGSGTQLSVL.